A selection of T cell receptor beta chains follows, all from one sample in a study of blood T cell repertoires in COVID-19. Repertoires were generated with immunoSEQ multiplex PCR, while TCRdb's copy carries only in-frame clones and drops some. The sample lists about 18,000 clones, roughly 93% occurring once. Specimen: peripheral blood. The source is a human donor in a cohort sampled during active COVID-19. CDR3s include the opening cysteine and the closing phenylalanine or tryptophan. Fields, in order: clone size, D gene, V gene, J gene, CDR3 DNA, CDR3 protein. A D gene is named only where the DNA matches it firmly. A clone size is listed for some rows: how often the clone was seen (once, few, many), or a class if it is expanded.

NA,TRBD1,TRBV29-1,TRBJ1-1,TGCAGCGTGACGGGACAGACCTACAGTGAAGCTTTCTTT,CSVTGQTYSEAFF
NA,TRBD2,TRBV10-2,TRBJ2-3,TGCGCCAGCAGTGACCTTCTAGCGGGAGGCGGCACGCAGTATTTT,CASSDLLAGGGTQYF
NA,TRBD2,TRBV5-1,TRBJ2-3,TGCGCCAGCAGCTCTGTTAGCGGGGGAGCTAGCACAGATACGCAGTATTTT,CASSSVSGGASTDTQYF
NA,NA,TRBV4-3,TRBJ2-1,TGCGCCAGCAGCCAAGACGGCCGGACAGCTCTACAATATGAGCAGTTCTTC,CASSQDGRTALQYEQFF
NA,NA,TRBV6-5,TRBJ1-6,TGTGCCAGCAGACGCGGGCAGAATTCACCCCTCCACTTT,CASRRGQNSPLHF
once,NA,TRBV19,TRBJ2-2,TGTGCCAGTAGTATTCGGGGAGGGGAGCTGTTTTTT,CASSIRGGELFF
NA,NA,TRBV4-2,TRBJ1-1,TGTGCCAGCCTCGGGAGTAGCAGGAACACTGAAGCTTTCTTT,CASLGSSRNTEAFF
NA,TRBD1,TRBV19,TRBJ1-5,TGTGCCAGTAGTACAGCGGGACAGGGGATGGGTCAGCCCCAGCATTTT,CASSTAGQGMGQPQHF
NA,NA,TRBV2,TRBJ2-2,TGTGCCAGCAGTCCGGGACTCCCCGGGGAGCTGTTTTTT,CASSPGLPGELFF
NA,TRBD2,TRBV3-1/TRBV3-2,TRBJ2-5,TGTGCCAGCAGCTACACTAGCGGGGGGGCCCAAGAGACCCAGTACTTC,CASSYTSGGAQETQYF
few,NA,TRBV5-1,TRBJ2-3,TGCGCCAGCAGCAAAACTCTATGGTTTACAGATACGCAGTATTTT,CASSKTLWFTDTQYF
few,NA,TRBV7-9,TRBJ1-2,TGTCCGCACCAGGGGCAGAAGGGCTACACCTTC,CPHQGQKGYTF
NA,NA,TRBV5-1,TRBJ1-1,TGCGCCAGCAGCTTGGTGGCATTCTCTGAAGCTTTCTTT,CASSLVAFSEAFF
NA,TRBD2,TRBV10-3,TRBJ2-7,TGTGCCATCTCCCTCGGGCGGGGGTCCTACGAGCAGTACTTC,CAISLGRGSYEQYF
NA,NA,TRBV29-1,TRBJ1-4,TGCAGCGCGTCAGGGAGGGATGCTGAAAAACTGTTTTTT,CSASGRDAEKLFF
NA,TRBD1,TRBV5-1,TRBJ2-1,TGCGCCAGTACCATAATACAGGGGGCACATGAGCAGTTCTTC,CASTIIQGAHEQFF
NA,NA,TRBV19,TRBJ1-5,TGTGCCAGTAACGGCGGTACTTATGGCAATCAGCCCCAGCATTTT,CASNGGTYGNQPQHF